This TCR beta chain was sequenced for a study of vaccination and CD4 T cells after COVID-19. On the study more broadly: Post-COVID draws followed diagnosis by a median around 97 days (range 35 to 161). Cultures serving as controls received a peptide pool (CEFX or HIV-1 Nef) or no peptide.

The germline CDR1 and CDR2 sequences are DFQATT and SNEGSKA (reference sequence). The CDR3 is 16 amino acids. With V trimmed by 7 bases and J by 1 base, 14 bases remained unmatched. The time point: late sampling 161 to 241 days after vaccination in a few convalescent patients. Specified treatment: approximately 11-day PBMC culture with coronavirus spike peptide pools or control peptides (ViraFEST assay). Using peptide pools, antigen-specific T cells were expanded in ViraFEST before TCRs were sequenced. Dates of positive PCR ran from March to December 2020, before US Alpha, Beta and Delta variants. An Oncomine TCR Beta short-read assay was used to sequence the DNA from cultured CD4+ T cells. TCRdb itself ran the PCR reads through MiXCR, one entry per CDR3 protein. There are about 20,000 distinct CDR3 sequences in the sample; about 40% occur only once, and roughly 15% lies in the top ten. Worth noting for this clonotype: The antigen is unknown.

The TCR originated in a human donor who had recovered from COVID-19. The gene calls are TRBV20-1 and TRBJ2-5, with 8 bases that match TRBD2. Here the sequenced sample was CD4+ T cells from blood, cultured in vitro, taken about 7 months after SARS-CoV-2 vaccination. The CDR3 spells CSVNRGGTPTQETQYF. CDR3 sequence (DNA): TGCAGTGTTAACCGGGGGGGGACACCAACCCAAGAGACCCAGTACTTC.